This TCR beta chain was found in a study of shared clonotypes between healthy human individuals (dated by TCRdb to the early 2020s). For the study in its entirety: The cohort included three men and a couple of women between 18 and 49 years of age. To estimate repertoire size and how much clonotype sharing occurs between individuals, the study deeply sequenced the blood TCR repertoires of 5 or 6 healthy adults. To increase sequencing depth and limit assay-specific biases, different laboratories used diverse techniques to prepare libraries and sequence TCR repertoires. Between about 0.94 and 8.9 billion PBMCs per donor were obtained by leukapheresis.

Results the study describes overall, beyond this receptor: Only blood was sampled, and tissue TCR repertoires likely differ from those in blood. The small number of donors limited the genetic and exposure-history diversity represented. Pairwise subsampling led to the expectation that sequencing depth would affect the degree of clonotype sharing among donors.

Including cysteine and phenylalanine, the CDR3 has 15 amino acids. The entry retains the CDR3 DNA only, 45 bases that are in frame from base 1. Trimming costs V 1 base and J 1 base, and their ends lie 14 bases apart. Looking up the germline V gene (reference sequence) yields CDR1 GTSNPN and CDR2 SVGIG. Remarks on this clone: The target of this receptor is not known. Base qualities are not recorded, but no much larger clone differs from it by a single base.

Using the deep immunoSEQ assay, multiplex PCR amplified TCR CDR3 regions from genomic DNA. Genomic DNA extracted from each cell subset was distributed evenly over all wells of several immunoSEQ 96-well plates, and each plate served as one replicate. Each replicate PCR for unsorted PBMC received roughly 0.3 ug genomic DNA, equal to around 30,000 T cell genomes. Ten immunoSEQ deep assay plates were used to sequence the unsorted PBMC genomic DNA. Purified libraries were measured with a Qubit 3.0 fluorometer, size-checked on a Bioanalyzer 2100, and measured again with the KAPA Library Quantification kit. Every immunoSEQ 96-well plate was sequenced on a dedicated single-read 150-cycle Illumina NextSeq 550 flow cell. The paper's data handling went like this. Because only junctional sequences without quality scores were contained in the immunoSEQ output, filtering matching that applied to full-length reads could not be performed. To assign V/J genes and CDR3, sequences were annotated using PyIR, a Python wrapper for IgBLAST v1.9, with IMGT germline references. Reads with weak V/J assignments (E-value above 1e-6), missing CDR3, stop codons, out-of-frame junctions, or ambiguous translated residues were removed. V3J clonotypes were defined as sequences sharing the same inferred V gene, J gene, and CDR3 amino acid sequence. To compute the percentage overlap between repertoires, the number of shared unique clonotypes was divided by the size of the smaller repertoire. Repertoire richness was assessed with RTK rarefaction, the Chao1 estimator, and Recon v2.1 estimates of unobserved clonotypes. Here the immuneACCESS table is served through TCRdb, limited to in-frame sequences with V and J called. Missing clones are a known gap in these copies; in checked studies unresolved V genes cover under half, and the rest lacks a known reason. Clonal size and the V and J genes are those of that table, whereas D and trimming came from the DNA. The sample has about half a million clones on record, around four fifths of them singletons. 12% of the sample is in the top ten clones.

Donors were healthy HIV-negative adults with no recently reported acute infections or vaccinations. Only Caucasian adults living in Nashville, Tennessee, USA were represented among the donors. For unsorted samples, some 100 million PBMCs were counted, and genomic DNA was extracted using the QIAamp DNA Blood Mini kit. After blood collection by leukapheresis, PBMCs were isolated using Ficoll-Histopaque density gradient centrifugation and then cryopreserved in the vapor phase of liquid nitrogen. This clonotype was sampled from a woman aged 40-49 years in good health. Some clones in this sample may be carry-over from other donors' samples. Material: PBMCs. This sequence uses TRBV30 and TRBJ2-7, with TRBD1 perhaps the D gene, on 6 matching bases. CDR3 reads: CAWSGLAGVSYEQYF. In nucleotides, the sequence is TGTGCCTGGAGTGGCCTGGCAGGGGTGTCCTACGAGCAGTACTTC.